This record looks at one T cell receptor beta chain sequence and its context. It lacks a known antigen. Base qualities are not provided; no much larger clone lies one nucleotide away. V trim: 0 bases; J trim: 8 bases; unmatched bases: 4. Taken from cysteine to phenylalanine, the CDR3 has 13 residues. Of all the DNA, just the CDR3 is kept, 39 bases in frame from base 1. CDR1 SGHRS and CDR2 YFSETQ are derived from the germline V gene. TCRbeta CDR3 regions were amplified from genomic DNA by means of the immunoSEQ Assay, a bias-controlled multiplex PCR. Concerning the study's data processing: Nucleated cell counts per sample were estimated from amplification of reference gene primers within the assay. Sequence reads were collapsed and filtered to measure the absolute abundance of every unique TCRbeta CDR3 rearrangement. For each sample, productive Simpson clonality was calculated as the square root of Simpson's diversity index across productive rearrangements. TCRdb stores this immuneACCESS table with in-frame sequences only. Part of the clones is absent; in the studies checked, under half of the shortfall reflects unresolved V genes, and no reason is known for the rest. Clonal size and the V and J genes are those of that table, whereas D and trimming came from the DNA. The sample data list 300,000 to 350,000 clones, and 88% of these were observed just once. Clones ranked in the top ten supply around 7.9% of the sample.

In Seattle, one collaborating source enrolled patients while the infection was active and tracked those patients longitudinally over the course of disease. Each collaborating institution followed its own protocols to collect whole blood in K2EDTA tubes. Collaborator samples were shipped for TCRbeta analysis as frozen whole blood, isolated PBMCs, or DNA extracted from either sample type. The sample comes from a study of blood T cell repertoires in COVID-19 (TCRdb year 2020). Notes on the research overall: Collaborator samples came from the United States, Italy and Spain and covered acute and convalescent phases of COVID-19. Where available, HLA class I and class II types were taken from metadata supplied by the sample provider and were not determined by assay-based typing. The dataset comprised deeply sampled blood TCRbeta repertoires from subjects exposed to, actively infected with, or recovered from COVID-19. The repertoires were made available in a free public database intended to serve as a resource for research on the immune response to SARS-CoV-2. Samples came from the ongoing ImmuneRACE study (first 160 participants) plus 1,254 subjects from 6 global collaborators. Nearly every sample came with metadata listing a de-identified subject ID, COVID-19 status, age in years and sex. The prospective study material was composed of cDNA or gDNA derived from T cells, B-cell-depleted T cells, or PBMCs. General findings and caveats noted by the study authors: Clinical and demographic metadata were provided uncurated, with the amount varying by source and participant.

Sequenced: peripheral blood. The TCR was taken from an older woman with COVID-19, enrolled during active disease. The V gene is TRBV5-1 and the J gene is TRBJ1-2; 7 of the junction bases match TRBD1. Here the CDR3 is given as CASSLGRGEGYTF. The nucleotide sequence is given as TGCGCCAGCAGCTTGGGCAGGGGGGAAGGCTACACCTTC. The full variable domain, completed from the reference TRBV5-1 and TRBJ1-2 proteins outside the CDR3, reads KAGVTQTPRYLIKTRGQQVTLSCSPISGHRSVSWYQQTPGQGLQFLFEYFSETQRNKGNFPGRFSGRQFSNSRSEMNVSTLELGDSALYLCASSLGRGEGYTFGSGTRLTVV.